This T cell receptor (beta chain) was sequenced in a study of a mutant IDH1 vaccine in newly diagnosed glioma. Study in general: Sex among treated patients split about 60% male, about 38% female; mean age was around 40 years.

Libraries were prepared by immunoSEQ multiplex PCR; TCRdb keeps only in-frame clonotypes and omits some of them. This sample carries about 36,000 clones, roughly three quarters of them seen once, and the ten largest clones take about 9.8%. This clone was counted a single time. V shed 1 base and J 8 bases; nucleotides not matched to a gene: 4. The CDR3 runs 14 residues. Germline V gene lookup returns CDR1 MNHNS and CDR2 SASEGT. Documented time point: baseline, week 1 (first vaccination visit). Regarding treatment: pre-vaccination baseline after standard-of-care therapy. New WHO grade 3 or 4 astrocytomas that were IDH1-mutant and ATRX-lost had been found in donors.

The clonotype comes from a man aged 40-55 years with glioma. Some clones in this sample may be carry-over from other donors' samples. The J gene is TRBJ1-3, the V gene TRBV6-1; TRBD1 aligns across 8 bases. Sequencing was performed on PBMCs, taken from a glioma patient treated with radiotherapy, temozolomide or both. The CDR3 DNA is TGTGCCAGCAGTGAAGTTAAACAGGGGGACACCATATATTTT. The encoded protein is CASSEVKQGDTIYF.